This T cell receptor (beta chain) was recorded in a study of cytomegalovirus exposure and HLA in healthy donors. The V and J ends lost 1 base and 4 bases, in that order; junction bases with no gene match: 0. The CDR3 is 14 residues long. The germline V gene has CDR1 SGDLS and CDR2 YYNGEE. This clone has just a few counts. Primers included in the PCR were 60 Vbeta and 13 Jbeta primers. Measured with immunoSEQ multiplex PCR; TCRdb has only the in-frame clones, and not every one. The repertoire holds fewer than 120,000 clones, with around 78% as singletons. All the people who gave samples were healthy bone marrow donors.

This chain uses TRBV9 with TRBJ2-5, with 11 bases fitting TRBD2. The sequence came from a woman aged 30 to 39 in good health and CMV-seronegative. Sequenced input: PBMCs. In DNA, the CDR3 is TGTGCCAGCAGCGTACTAGCGGGAGGAGAGACCCAGTACTTC. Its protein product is CASSVLAGGETQYF.